Listed below are T cell receptor beta chains from one sample, sequenced in a study of blood T cell repertoires in COVID-19. Repertoires were generated with immunoSEQ multiplex PCR, while TCRdb's copy carries only in-frame clones and drops some. Here the sample spans approximately 250,000 clones, 83% being singletons. The sample comprised peripheral blood. These receptors originate from a woman aged 50 to 60 with acute or convalescent COVID-19. Both conserved end residues are part of each CDR3. D genes are given only for firm matches. Not all rows give a size; the values are once, few, many and, for expanded clones, a class.

V gene	J gene	D gene	clone size	CDR3 DNA	CDR3 protein
TRBV4-1	TRBJ1-2	TRBD1	NA	TGCGCCAGCAGCCGGGGCGCACCCGGACAGGGCCCTAACTATGGCTACACCTTC	CASSRGAPGQGPNYGYTF
TRBV28	TRBJ1-3	NA	NA	TGTGCCAGCAGGGGCGCAGGGTCCGGAAACACCATATATTTT	CASRGAGSGNTIYF
TRBV12-3/TRBV12-4	TRBJ1-2	NA	NA	TGTGCCAGCAGTTTATCGGGAGTGGGTGGCTACACCTTC	CASSLSGVGGYTF
TRBV7-2	TRBJ2-7	TRBD2	once	TGTGCCAGCAGGATGGGCGGGAGCTTATACGAGCAGTACTTC	CASRMGGSLYEQYF
TRBV4-1	TRBJ1-4	NA	NA	TGCGCCAGCAGCCAGGGGGGTAATCGTGAAAAACTGTTTTTT	CASSQGGNREKLFF
TRBV19	TRBJ2-1	NA	NA	TGTGCCAGTGGCCCAAGGAGCTACAATGAGCAGTTCTTC	CASGPRSYNEQFF
TRBV27	TRBJ1-2	TRBD1	NA	TGTGCCAGCAGGGGCGGGACAGGGAAGGGCTACACCTTC	CASRGGTGKGYTF
TRBV6-2/TRBV6-3	TRBJ2-7	TRBD2	NA	TGTGCCAGCTGCCTAGCGGGGGGCCACGAGCAGTACTTC	CASCLAGGHEQYF
TRBV2	TRBJ2-3	NA	NA	TGTGCCAGCTCCGGGGAGAGCACAGATACGCAGTATTTT	CASSGESTDTQYF
TRBV13	TRBJ2-3	NA	NA	TGTGCCAGCAGCTCCGCGGGCCCGGCTCTAACAGATACGCAGTATTTT	CASSSAGPALTDTQYF
TRBV11-2	TRBJ2-6	NA	NA	TGTGCCAGCAGCTTGACAGACTCTGGGGCCAACGTCCTGACTTTC	CASSLTDSGANVLTF
TRBV5-1	TRBJ1-3	TRBD1	NA	TGCGCCAGCAGCAATGGACAGGGTGTGGACACCATATATTTT	CASSNGQGVDTIYF
TRBV6-2/TRBV6-3	TRBJ1-2	TRBD1	few	TGTGCCAGCAGTTACTCAGATGCGGGACAGGGTTATGGCTACACCTTC	CASSYSDAGQGYGYTF
TRBV3-1/TRBV3-2	TRBJ1-4	TRBD1	NA	TGTGCCAGCAGCCAAGTGGACAGGGGAGGGCAACTGTTTTTT	CASSQVDRGGQLFF
TRBV15	TRBJ2-7	TRBD1	once	TGTGCCACCAGCGGCCGGGACAGCACGGGTGAGCAGTACTTC	CATSGRDSTGEQYF
TRBV18	TRBJ2-2	TRBD1	NA	TGTGCCAGCTCAGATCCGGGGACAGGGTCCACCGGGGAGCTGTTTTTT	CASSDPGTGSTGELFF
TRBV20-1	TRBJ1-5	NA	NA	TGCAGTGCTAGTCGAGGCAGACCAAATCAGCCCCAGCATTTT	CSASRGRPNQPQHF
TRBV4-1	TRBJ1-6	NA	NA	TGCGCCAGCAGCCAAGAGCCCCCAGCCCAGGGGCCCAATTCACCCCTCCACTTT	CASSQEPPAQGPNSPLHF
TRBV19	TRBJ2-7	NA	NA	TGTGCCAGTAGTATCAGGGATAGGGGAAGAAGCCCCTACGAGCAGTACTTC	CASSIRDRGRSPYEQYF
TRBV28	TRBJ1-3	TRBD1	once	TGTGCCAGCAGTCCTCTGGGCCAGGGGGCATCTGGAAACACCATATATTTT	CASSPLGQGASGNTIYF
TRBV7-9	TRBJ1-5	NA	few	TGTGCCAGCAGCTCCCAAGTGGGGGGAAGGACCAATCAGCCCCAGCATTTT	CASSSQVGGRTNQPQHF
TRBV11-2	TRBJ1-3	NA	NA	TGTGCCAGCAGCCGGGAGTACCACTCTGGAAACACCATATATTTT	CASSREYHSGNTIYF
TRBV2	TRBJ1-1	NA	few	TGTGCCAGCAGGTATTTCTCGGGCACTGAAGCTTTCTTT	CASRYFSGTEAFF
TRBV4-3	TRBJ1-5	NA	NA	TGCGCCAGCAGCCAAGATTTTTGGACAGATAGCAATCAGCCCCAGCATTTT	CASSQDFWTDSNQPQHF
TRBV5-1	TRBJ1-2	TRBD1	NA	TGCGCCAGCAGCCGTACAGGGGCCTCGAACTATGGCTACACCTTC	CASSRTGASNYGYTF
TRBV18	TRBJ1-3	TRBD1	many	TGTGCCAGCTCACCCGGGACAGGAGGAAACACCATATATTTT	CASSPGTGGNTIYF
TRBV10-3	TRBJ2-2	TRBD2	NA	TGTGCCATCTCCGGGAGGGCGAACACCGGGGAGCTGTTTTTT	CAISGRANTGELFF
TRBV5-1	TRBJ2-2	TRBD1	NA	TGCGCCAGCTATGAGACAGGGGCGAACACCGGGGAGCTGTTTTTT	CASYETGANTGELFF
TRBV5-4	TRBJ2-2	TRBD2	few	TGTGCCAGCACCCCGGGACTAGCGGGGGGCTCGAACACCGGGGAGCTGTTTTTT	CASTPGLAGGSNTGELFF
TRBV4-1	TRBJ2-7	TRBD1	once	TGCGCCAGCAGCCAGACAGGGGTCTACGAGCAGTACTTC	CASSQTGVYEQYF
TRBV5-1	TRBJ2-1	TRBD2	NA	TGCGCCAGCAGCTTGGGACTAGCGGAAAACAATGAGCAGTTCTTC	CASSLGLAENNEQFF
TRBV20-1	TRBJ2-7	TRBD2	few	TGCAGTGCTAGTGTCGGGAGGGGGTACGAGCAGTACTTC	CSASVGRGYEQYF
TRBV10-3	TRBJ1-4	NA	NA	TGTGCCATCAGTGATTTAGCGGGAACTAATGAAAAACTGTTTTTT	CAISDLAGTNEKLFF
TRBV19	TRBJ1-1	TRBD1	NA	TGTGCCAGTAGTATGACTCCGGGACAGGGGTCCACTGAAGCTTTCTTT	CASSMTPGQGSTEAFF
TRBV3-1/TRBV3-2	TRBJ1-5	TRBD1	NA	TGTGCCAGCGGAGGGGGCGCGAGCAATCAGCCCCAGCATTTT	CASGGGASNQPQHF
TRBV7-2	TRBJ1-5	TRBD1	NA	TGTGCCAGCAGCTTAGCAGGGGGCGGACAGCCCCAGCATTTT	CASSLAGGGQPQHF
TRBV6-4	TRBJ2-2	TRBD1	NA	TGTGCCAGCACCAGGGACAGGTCCACCGGGGAGCTGTTTTTT	CASTRDRSTGELFF
TRBV2	TRBJ2-1	NA	NA	TGTGCCAGCAGTGCGGACTTAACTTACAATGAGCAGTTCTTC	CASSADLTYNEQFF
TRBV2	TRBJ2-7	TRBD1	once	TGTGCCAGCAGTGGGGACAGTTTCCGTCCCTACGAGCAGTACTTT	CASSGDSFRPYEQYF
TRBV3-1/TRBV3-2	TRBJ2-1	TRBD2	NA	TGTGCCACTCGGACTAGCGGGAGACGCGGTATCCGGGAAGGTGAGCAGTTCTTC	CATRTSGRRGIREGEQFF
TRBV5-1	TRBJ2-3	TRBD1	once	TGCGCCAGCAGCCCAGGACAGGGGGCGCCTAGCACAGATACGCAGTATTTT	CASSPGQGAPSTDTQYF
TRBV30	TRBJ1-5	NA	NA	TGTGCCTGGAGTGTACGGGGGAATCAGCCCCAGCATTTT	CAWSVRGNQPQHF
TRBV3-1/TRBV3-2	TRBJ1-2	TRBD1	NA	TGTGCCAGCAGCCCCCGGGACAGGGGCAGAGGCTACACCTTC	CASSPRDRGRGYTF
TRBV6-5	TRBJ1-2	NA	NA	TGTGCCAGCAGTTACTCTCCAGTTTATGGCTACACCTTC	CASSYSPVYGYTF
TRBV2	TRBJ2-3	NA	NA	TGTGCCAGCAATCCCCCCTTTACAGATACGCAGTATTTT	CASNPPFTDTQYF
TRBV12-3/TRBV12-4	TRBJ1-1	NA	NA	TGTGCCAGCAGTTTCACCCCAGGGGCTGAAGCTTTCTTT	CASSFTPGAEAFF
TRBV7-9	TRBJ2-1	NA	NA	TGTGCCAGCAGCCCGGTGGGAGGGGGAAACAATGAGCAGTTCTTC	CASSPVGGGNNEQFF
TRBV28	TRBJ2-5	TRBD1	NA	TGTGCCAGCAGTTCGATACAGGGGGTGGTAGTTGGGACCCAGTACTTC	CASSSIQGVVVGTQYF
TRBV27	TRBJ1-2	NA	NA	TGTGCCAGCAGCTATGACAGGCCCCCGTATGGCTACACCTTC	CASSYDRPPYGYTF
TRBV28	TRBJ2-5	TRBD2	NA	TGTGCCAGCAGTTTACCAGCGGGGGGGCCAGAGACCCAGTACTTC	CASSLPAGGPETQYF
TRBV7-9	TRBJ2-7	NA	NA	TGTGCCAGCAGCTTAGGGGGGGACGAGCAGTACTTC	CASSLGGDEQYF